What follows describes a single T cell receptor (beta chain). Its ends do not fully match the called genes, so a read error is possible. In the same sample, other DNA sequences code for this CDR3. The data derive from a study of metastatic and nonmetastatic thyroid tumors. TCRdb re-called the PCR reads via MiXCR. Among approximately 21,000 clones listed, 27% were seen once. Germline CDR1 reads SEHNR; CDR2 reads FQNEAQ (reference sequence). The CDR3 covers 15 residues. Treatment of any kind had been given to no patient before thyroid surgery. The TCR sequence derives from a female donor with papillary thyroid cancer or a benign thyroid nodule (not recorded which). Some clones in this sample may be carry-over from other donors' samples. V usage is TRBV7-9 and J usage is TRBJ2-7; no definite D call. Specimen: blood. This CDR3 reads CASSFILGATYEQYF. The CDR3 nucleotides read TGTGCCAGTAGCTTCATCCTAGGTGCGACCTACGAGCAGTACTTC.